Listed below are T cell receptor beta chains from one sample, sequenced in a study of T cells after yellow fever vaccination. A single record per CDR3 protein comes from TCRdb applying MiXCR to the 5' RACE reads. The sample shows around 590,000 distinct CDR3 sequences, 12% of them seen only once. Sequencing used PBMCs, obtained on the day of the yellow fever booster vaccination. All receptors come from a man under 40 who received the YFV17D yellow fever vaccine. CDR3s include the opening cysteine and the closing phenylalanine or tryptophan. D genes are given only for firm matches. Rows may omit the clone size; those that give it use once, few, many or a size class.

D gene: NA; V gene: TRBV6-2/TRBV6-3; clone size: many; J gene: TRBJ2-5; CDR3 protein: CASSSIGTSHKETQYF; CDR3 DNA: TGTGCCAGCAGTTCCATCGGGACATCCCACAAAGAGACCCAGTACTTC
D gene: NA; V gene: TRBV6-1; clone size: NA; J gene: TRBJ1-1; CDR3 protein: CASHPGRGWVNTEAFF; CDR3 DNA: TGTGCCAGCCACCCGGGGCGGGGGTGGGTGAACACTGAAGCTTTCTTT
D gene: TRBD1; V gene: TRBV6-2/TRBV6-3; clone size: NA; J gene: TRBJ2-2; CDR3 protein: CASSRQGAGIGELFF; CDR3 DNA: TGTGCCAGCAGTCGACAGGGGGCAGGTATCGGGGAGCTGTTTTTT
D gene: NA; V gene: TRBV20-1; clone size: few; J gene: TRBJ2-3; CDR3 protein: CSARVGGRRTDTQYF; CDR3 DNA: TGCAGTGCTAGAGTTGGAGGGAGGCGCACAGATACGCAGTATTTT
D gene: NA; V gene: TRBV5-1; clone size: NA; J gene: TRBJ2-2; CDR3 protein: CASSPGLMNTGELFF; CDR3 DNA: TGCGCCAGCAGCCCGGGACTTATGAACACCGGGGAGCTGTTTTTT
D gene: NA; V gene: TRBV4-1; clone size: few; J gene: TRBJ2-7; CDR3 protein: CASSQDHDGEQYF; CDR3 DNA: TGCGCCAGCAGCCAAGACCACGATGGGGAGCAGTACTTC
D gene: TRBD1; V gene: TRBV7-6; clone size: many; J gene: TRBJ2-7; CDR3 protein: CASSLGTGTYEQYF; CDR3 DNA: TGTGCCAGCAGCTTGGGGACAGGAACCTACGAGCAGTACTTC
D gene: NA; V gene: TRBV7-2; clone size: many; J gene: TRBJ2-7; CDR3 protein: CASRTTGTSYEQYF; CDR3 DNA: TGTGCCAGCAGAACGACCGGGACATCCTACGAGCAGTACTTC
D gene: TRBD2; V gene: TRBV11-2; clone size: NA; J gene: TRBJ2-3; CDR3 protein: CASTLTSGRAGNKPRDTQYF; CDR3 DNA: TGTGCCAGCACCCTGACTAGCGGGAGGGCCGGAAACAAACCTCGGGATACGCAGTATTTT
D gene: TRBD1; V gene: TRBV5-1; clone size: once; J gene: TRBJ2-2; CDR3 protein: CASSLVGQGLNTGELFF; CDR3 DNA: TGCGCCAGCAGCTTGGTCGGACAGGGGCTTAACACCGGGGAGCTGTTTTTT
D gene: NA; V gene: TRBV27; clone size: few; J gene: TRBJ1-1; CDR3 protein: CASSLSMENTEAFF; CDR3 DNA: TGTGCCAGCAGTTTATCCATGGAGAACACTGAAGCTTTCTTT
D gene: NA; V gene: TRBV29-1; clone size: few; J gene: TRBJ2-3; CDR3 protein: CSVNREGTQYF; CDR3 DNA: TGCAGCGTCAACAGGGAGGGCACGCAGTATTTT
D gene: TRBD2; V gene: TRBV5-1; clone size: NA; J gene: TRBJ2-3; CDR3 protein: CASSLGLAGDSDTQYF; CDR3 DNA: TGCGCCAGCAGCTTGGGACTAGCGGGAGACTCAGATACGCAGTATTTT
D gene: TRBD1; V gene: TRBV5-1; clone size: few; J gene: TRBJ2-3; CDR3 protein: CASSVDRGQDTQYF; CDR3 DNA: TGCGCCAGCAGCGTGGACAGGGGGCAAGATACGCAGTATTTT
D gene: NA; V gene: TRBV11-2; clone size: NA; J gene: TRBJ2-1; CDR3 protein: CASSILTGGYRGNEQFF; CDR3 DNA: TGTGCCAGCAGCATTCTCACGGGGGGCTACCGTGGGAATGAGCAGTTCTTC
D gene: NA; V gene: TRBV6-1; clone size: NA; J gene: TRBJ1-2; CDR3 protein: CASSHGGYNYGYTF; CDR3 DNA: TGTGCCAGCAGCCACGGAGGATATAACTATGGCTACACCTTC
D gene: NA; V gene: TRBV7-2; clone size: NA; J gene: TRBJ2-7; CDR3 protein: CASSTLNEQYF; CDR3 DNA: TGTGCCAGCAGCACCCTCAACGAGCAGTACTTC
D gene: NA; V gene: TRBV12-3/TRBV12-4; clone size: once; J gene: TRBJ2-3; CDR3 protein: CASCLILGTTLSEDTQYF; CDR3 DNA: TGTGCCAGCTGTTTAATTCTTGGGACAACCCTGAGTGAAGATACGCAGTATTTT
D gene: TRBD2; V gene: TRBV7-6; clone size: few; J gene: TRBJ2-1; CDR3 protein: CASSSLAGLGSYNEQFF; CDR3 DNA: TGTGCCAGCAGCTCCTTAGCGGGATTAGGCTCCTACAATGAGCAGTTCTTC
D gene: TRBD2; V gene: TRBV28; clone size: few; J gene: TRBJ2-3; CDR3 protein: CASRPHSGKAPDTQYF; CDR3 DNA: TGTGCCAGCAGGCCCCATAGCGGGAAGGCCCCAGATACGCAGTATTTT